The present T cell receptor beta chain was sequenced within a study of blood T cell repertoires in COVID-19. In this sample, this clone turned up a few times. Original methodology: Amplification with reference gene primers provided the estimates of nucleated cell counts. Some clones are missing from TCRdb's copy, which holds only in-frame ones; the method was immunoSEQ multiplex PCR. V and J calls plus clone size are reproduced from that table; the DNA served to infer D and trimming. This table has fewer than 200,000 clones, about 86% appearing once. Trimming took 5 bases from V and 2 from J; bases not matched to a gene: 12. Germline V gene data show CDR1 as SEHNR and CDR2 as FQNEAQ (reference sequence). The CDR3 has 16 residues.

This TCR came from a woman aged 70 to 79 who had recovered from COVID-19. Sequences were obtained from peripheral blood. The V call is TRBV7-9, the J call TRBJ2-7; 7 bases agree with TRBD1. CDR3 nucleotides: TGTGCCAGCAGCCCACCCGGGACAGTCCTTCCCTACGAGCAGTACTTC. Translation gives CASSPPGTVLPYEQYF.